The present T cell receptor beta chain was sequenced within a study of blood T cells in healthy people across ages. In the case of this clonotype: Its target is unknown.

The V gene lost 0 bases and the J gene lost 0 bases, with 9 bases spanning the gap. Germline V gene data show CDR1 as MGHRA and CDR2 as YSYEKL. The CDR3 length is 16 residues. General study findings and limits: TCR beta diversity was tightly associated with the proportion of naive T cells.

Sample-barcoded 5' priming and a J-beta primer mix drove a second PCR of about 7 to 11 cycles. MiXCR, run by TCRdb on the 5' RACE reads, gives a single entry per CDR3 protein. Altogether approximately 580,000 distinct CDR3 sequences are present, less than 25% being singletons, with the ten largest covering roughly 9%. This same sample was also taken into another study, of T cells of mothers and their children. As that study records: There were over 9.5 million TCR beta CDR3 reads from each mother and about 3 million from each child.

Specimen: blood. The chain uses TRBV4-1 and TRBJ1-5; D not resolved. This receptor was identified in a boy between 10 and 17 years old in good health. The CDR3 DNA is TGCGCCAGCAGCCAAGAGAGAGTTTATAGCAATCAGCCCCAGCATTTT. Its translation: CASSQERVYSNQPQHF.